This entry concerns a single T cell receptor (beta chain). The sample is drawn from a study of T cells expressing NK-cell markers. Germline V lookup: CDR1 DFQATT, CDR2 SNEGSKA (reference sequence). This CDR3 is 15 amino acids long. TCRdb re-called the 5' RACE reads and catalogs CDR3 proteins one per entry, DNA excluded. The sample table includes over 250,000 distinct CDR3 sequences. Specimen: blood T cells: a sorted CD56 or NKG2C T cell subset, CD4+ or CD8+ T cells, or bulk PBMC T cells (not recorded which). The chain employs TRBV20-1 and TRBJ1-3. The receptor was derived from a woman aged 18 to 75 in good health. The CDR3 here is CSARDASVSGNTIYF.